The next 31 T cell receptor beta chains were all read from a single sample in a study of blood T cell repertoires in COVID-19. Method: immunoSEQ multiplex PCR; TCRdb's copy keeps in-frame clones and lacks some. The data hold 160,000 or so clones, with around four fifths observed a single time. The sequencing sample was made of peripheral blood. The origin of the receptors is a man between 65 and 85 years old who had recovered from COVID-19.

This clone was recorded once. The CDR3 DNA sequence: TGTGCCAGCAGCGTGCAGTTTGGCAATCAGCCCCAGCATTTT. It codes for CASSVQFGNQPQHF. The rearrangement links TRBV4-2 to TRBJ1-5, with D hard to call. This CDR3 spans 14 amino acids. Trimming cost V 5 bases and J 2 bases, with 10 bases left between them. CDR1 is LGHNA and CDR2 is YNFKEQ in the germline V gene.

The chain joins TRBV3-1 (or the pseudogene TRBV3-2) to TRBJ2-7, with D hard to call. This CDR3 has 12 amino acids. Germline-derived CDR1 and CDR2 are LGHDT and YNNKEL (reference sequence). Trimming took off 1 base at V and 5 bases at J, with 6 bases between the two ends. The CDR3 protein is CASSQALHEQYF. The CDR3 region has the DNA TGTGCCAGCAGCCAAGCCCTCCACGAGCAGTACTTC.

The chain links TRBV18 to TRBJ2-2; a possible D gene is TRBD2 (6 bases). The CDR3 consists of 14 residues. Germline V gives CDR1 KGHSH, CDR2 LQKENI. V was cut by 4 bases and J by 2 bases, with 8 bases left in between. CDR3 sequence: CASSRGLNTGELFF. CDR3 bases: TGTGCCAGCTCACGGGGACTCAACACCGGGGAGCTGTTTTTT.

The chain employs TRBV6-6 and TRBJ1-1, with 9 nucleotides matching TRBD1. V dropped 5 bases and J dropped 0; count of bases not matched to a gene: 4. From germline, CDR1 is MNHNY and CDR2 SVGAGI (reference sequence). This CDR3 has 15 residues. The CDR3 spells CASSPGTGLNTEAFF. The DNA for the CDR3 is TGTGCCAGCAGTCCCGGGACAGGGCTGAACACTGAAGCTTTCTTT.

The V call is TRBV5-4, the J call TRBJ2-7; 10 positions agree with TRBD2. Germline loops: CDR1 SGHNT, CDR2 YYREEE (reference sequence). This CDR3 is built from 15 residues. V lost 4 bases to trimming and J lost 0 bases; unmatched junction nucleotides: 4. CDR3 DNA: TGTGCCAGCAGCCTGGGGACTAGCGACTCCTACGAGCAGTACTTC. Protein: CASSLGTSDSYEQYF.

This clone was counted only a few times. V gene TRBV29-1 combines with J gene TRBJ1-1, with 7 bases matching TRBD1. The CDR3 is 12 residues long. CDR1 and CDR2 from the germline V gene are SQVTM and ANQGSEA. The V segment lost 6 bases and the J segment 4 bases; nucleotides outside the gene matches: 5. This CDR3 is CSVATGSTEAFF. The CDR3 nucleotides read TGCAGCGTCGCGACAGGGAGCACTGAAGCTTTCTTT.

The V and J genes are TRBV13 and TRBJ1-6; D unresolved. Germline V CDR1 and CDR2: PRHDT, FYEKMQ (reference sequence). Trimming removed 2 bases from V and 7 bases from J, with 12 bases in between. The CDR3 has 15 residues. The DNA of the CDR3 is TGTGCCAGCAGCTTAAACGGACTGGGGAATTCACCCCTCCACTTT. This codes for CASSLNGLGNSPLHF.

V and J are TRBV7-9 and TRBJ2-5; 7 nucleotides match TRBD1. The germline V gene encodes CDR1 SEHNR and CDR2 FQNEAQ (reference sequence). Unmatched junction bases numbered 4, after V lost 1 base and J lost 5 bases. The CDR3 is 14 amino acids. Here the CDR3 reads CASSLGGTEETQYF. For the CDR3, the DNA is TGTGCCAGCAGCTTAGGGGGGACAGAGGAGACCCAGTACTTC.

A single count supports this clone. The chain carries TRBV6-6 and TRBJ1-2; D is undetermined. Germline CDR1 and CDR2: MNHNY and SVGAGI (reference sequence). V was trimmed by 7 bases and J by 4 bases, leaving 19 bases between them. The CDR3 has 15 amino acids. Here the CDR3 reads CASTLQPTFLYGYTF. The CDR3 nucleotides are TGTGCCAGCACCTTACAGCCGACCTTCCTCTATGGCTACACCTTC.

This chain connects TRBV2 to TRBJ2-3; D is perhaps TRBD2 (6 bases). The germline gives CDR1 SNHLY, CDR2 FYNNEI. The CDR3 extends over 15 amino acids. Trimming left V 4 bases short and J 0 bases short, with 11 bases between. The CDR3 loop reads CASSVRRASTDTQYF. The DNA of the CDR3 is TGTGCCAGCAGTGTAAGGAGGGCCAGCACAGATACGCAGTATTTT.

The rearrangement links TRBV27 to TRBJ2-3; 9 nucleotides line up with TRBD1. The V gene's germline CDR1 is MNHEY and CDR2 SMNVEV (reference sequence). The V gene end was trimmed by 5 bases and the J gene end by 1 base; junction bases not matched to a gene: 7. The CDR3 extends over 16 amino acids. The CDR3 nucleotides are TGTGCCAGCAGTCTCTGGACAGGGGTGGGCACAGATACGCAGTATTTT. This sequence encodes CASSLWTGVGTDTQYF.

The V call is TRBV11-2, the J call TRBJ2-2; the match to TRBD1 covers 10 bases. The CDR3 has 18 residues. The trim removed 7 bases at V and 4 bases at J, leaving 15 bases unmatched. From germline, CDR1 is SGHAT and CDR2 FQNNGV. CDR3 protein: CASNRPPTGGPITGELFF. The CDR3 coding sequence is TGTGCCAGCAACAGACCCCCGACAGGGGGCCCCATCACCGGGGAGCTGTTTTTT. Full variable domain (missing parts from reference TRBV11-2 and TRBJ2-2): EAGVAQSPRYKIIEKRQSVAFWCNPISGHATLYWYQQILGQGPKLLIQFQNNGVVDDSQLPKDRFSAERLKGVDSTLKIQPAKLEDSAVYLCASNRPPTGGPITGELFFGEGSRLTVL.

This clone appeared once. V usage is TRBV3-1 (or the pseudogene TRBV3-2) and J usage is TRBJ2-5, with D perhaps matching TRBD2 (6 bases). The germline gives CDR1 LGHDT, CDR2 YNNKEL (reference sequence). CDR3 size: 13 residues. DNA of the CDR3: TGTGCAGCGGGTACGGGAACCCAAGAGACCCAGTACTTC. This sequence encodes CAAGTGTQETQYF.

This chain connects TRBV18 to TRBJ2-6; 7 positions match TRBD1. The CDR3 sequence is 15 residues long. The germline V gene encodes CDR1 KGHSH and CDR2 LQKENI. After removal of 4 bases from V and 2 bases from J, the junction contained 2 bases not matched to a gene. CDR3 region: CASSLTGAGANVLTF. For the CDR3, the DNA is TGTGCCAGCTCACTAACAGGGGCTGGGGCCAACGTCCTGACTTTC.

The chain is built from TRBV25-1 and TRBJ2-7; D unresolved. The V gene lost 8 bases and the J gene lost 6 bases, with 14 bases spanning the gap. The CDR3 is made up of 12 amino acids. The germline CDR1 and CDR2 sequences are MGHDK and SYGVNS. The CDR3 here is CASGGSSSEQYF. CDR3 in DNA: TGTGCCAGCGGCGGCAGTTCGTCCGAGCAGTACTTC.

The chain couples TRBV7-2 to TRBJ1-1, with D hard to call. Per germline, CDR1 SGHTA and CDR2 FQGNSA. This CDR3 contains 13 residues. The V gene lost 6 bases and the J gene lost 2 bases, with 10 bases spanning the gap. CDR3 residues: CASSSGVNTEAFF. CDR3 nucleotide sequence: TGTGCCAGCAGTTCCGGGGTAAACACTGAAGCTTTCTTT.

V and J are TRBV3-1 (or the pseudogene TRBV3-2) and TRBJ1-3; 7 bases align to TRBD1. Germline CDR1 LGHDT, CDR2 YNNKEL (reference sequence). V lost 1 base, J lost 4 bases, and 4 bases stayed unmatched. This CDR3 contains 15 residues. The CDR3 sequence is CASSQVGQTGNTIYF. The CDR3, as DNA: TGTGCCAGCAGCCAAGTGGGACAGACAGGAAACACCATATATTTT.

The J gene is TRBJ2-5, the V gene TRBV5-5; weak D call: TRBD2 (5 bases). V was trimmed by 2 bases and J by 4 bases, leaving 6 bases between them. The CDR3 is 12 amino acids. Germline CDR1 SGHKS, CDR2 YYEKEE (reference sequence). CDR3: CASSFGRETQYF. CDR3 DNA: TGTGCCAGCAGCTTTGGGAGAGAGACCCAGTACTTC.

As DNA, the CDR3 is TGTGCCAGCAGCCTGATAGCGGGAGGCACCTCCTACGAGCAGTACTTC. The encoded protein is CASSLIAGGTSYEQYF. This chain links TRBV27 with TRBJ2-7; 10 positions match TRBD2. The CDR3 length is 16 residues. CDR1 and CDR2 from the germline V gene are MNHEY and SMNVEV (reference sequence). The ends lost 6 bases at V and 0 bases at J; junction bases unmatched: 8.

This clone was counted a few times. The chain has TRBV5-1 and TRBJ2-1; possible D gene TRBD1, 6 bases. The germline V and J ends were trimmed by 1 base and 5 bases, with 7 bases remaining between them. From germline, CDR1 is SGHRS and CDR2 YFSETQ. This CDR3 region has 13 residues. The CDR3 spells CASSLTGNNEQFF. CDR3 nucleotide sequence: TGCGCCAGCAGCTTGACAGGGAACAATGAGCAGTTCTTC. Full variable domain (rest looked up from reference TRBV5-1 and TRBJ2-1): KAGVTQTPRYLIKTRGQQVTLSCSPISGHRSVSWYQQTPGQGLQFLFEYFSETQRNKGNFPGRFSGRQFSNSRSEMNVSTLELGDSALYLCASSLTGNNEQFFGPGTRLTVL.

V and J are TRBV7-9 and TRBJ2-2; D might be TRBD1 (5 bases). The germline V gene encodes CDR1 SEHNR and CDR2 FQNEAQ (reference sequence). V dropped 5 bases and J dropped 1 base, with 14 bases sitting between them. There are 16 residues in the CDR3. In DNA, the CDR3 is TGTGCCAGCAGCCAGGGTGGCAGAAAGAACACCGGGGAGCTGTTTTTT. Translating it yields CASSQGGRKNTGELFF.

The rearrangement uses TRBV7-3 and TRBJ2-3; D perhaps matches TRBD1 (5 bases). Germline CDR1 reads SGHTA; CDR2 reads FQGTGA. V lost 3 bases, J lost 2 bases, and 9 bases lay in between. CDR3 length: 14 residues. CDR3 sequence (DNA): TGTGCCAGCAGCTTTAAGGACACCACAGATACGCAGTATTTT. Its protein product is CASSFKDTTDTQYF.

This chain uses TRBV6-5 with TRBJ2-7; TRBD1 matches 7 bases. V trimming: 4 bases; J trimming: 2 bases; junction bases outside the gene matches: 8. The CDR3 runs 15 residues. Germline-derived CDR1 and CDR2 are MNHEY and SVGAGI. The CDR3 region has the DNA TGTGCCAGCAGTTCCTACAACAGGGGTCCCTACGAGCAGTACTTC. Translation gives CASSSYNRGPYEQYF.

This clone has ten or more counts. This chain links TRBV24-1 with TRBJ2-2; weak D call: TRBD1 (6 bases). V lost 7 bases and J 6 bases, leaving 14 bases between the germline ends. Germline V gene data show CDR1 as KGHDR and CDR2 as SFDVKD. The CDR3 is made up of 14 amino acids. As DNA, the CDR3 is TGTGCCACCAGCACAGGGCTTTCTCCCGGGGAGCTGTTTTTT. It translates to CATSTGLSPGELFF.

In this sample, this clone turned up once. The chain is built from TRBV7-9 and TRBJ2-5; no reliable D call. The CDR3 contains 13 residues. V was pared by 1 base and J by 4 bases, with 7 bases between. Looked up from germline, CDR1 is SEHNR and CDR2 is FQNEAQ (reference sequence). CDR3 in DNA: TGTGCCAGCAGCTTAGGTTCGGGAGAGACCCAGTACTTC. It is translated as CASSLGSGETQYF.

This chain uses TRBV3-1 (or the pseudogene TRBV3-2) with TRBJ2-1; 11 bases are shared with TRBD1. The CDR3 has 16 residues. CDR1 is LGHDT and CDR2 is YNNKEL in the germline V gene (reference sequence). V was clipped by 2 bases and J by 9 bases; unmatched bases: 9. CDR3: CASSQMGTGGFFEQFF. CDR3 coding DNA: TGTGCCAGCAGCCAAATGGGGACAGGGGGTTTCTTTGAGCAGTTCTTC.

The chain uses TRBV4-1 and TRBJ2-7; TRBD2 aligns across 8 bases. This CDR3 region has 15 residues. Germline CDR1 MGHRA, CDR2 YSYEKL. V shed 0 bases and J 3 bases; nucleotides not matched to a gene: 4. CDR3 in DNA: TGCGCCAGCAGCCAAGATCCAGCGGGAGTCTACGAGCAGTACTTC. Protein sequence: CASSQDPAGVYEQYF.

The V gene is TRBV6-4, the J gene TRBJ1-1, with D possibly TRBD1 on 6 matching bases. There are 14 residues in the CDR3. The V gene's germline CDR1 is MRHNA and CDR2 SNTAGT. The ends were cut back, 7 bases at V and 6 bases at J, with 18 bases in the middle. Written as DNA, the CDR3 is TGTGCCAGCACCCCAGGGGTCGAAACTCCTGAAGCTTTCTTT. Its translation is CASTPGVETPEAFF.

V gene TRBV2 combines with J gene TRBJ1-1; D uncertain. CDR1 and CDR2 (germline): SNHLY, FYNNEI. CDR3 size: 13 residues. V was clipped by 2 bases and J by 0 bases, with 4 bases between them. CDR3 residues: CASSESLNTEAFF. CDR3 DNA: TGTGCCAGCAGTGAAAGCTTGAACACTGAAGCTTTCTTT.

This sequence joins TRBV27 and TRBJ2-7; TRBD2 is a possible D gene (5 bases). The V gene's germline CDR1 is MNHEY and CDR2 SMNVEV (reference sequence). Trimming removed 6 bases at V and 2 bases at J, with 11 bases between. There are 13 residues in the CDR3. In nucleotides, the CDR3 is TGTGCCAGCAGAGCCAGCGGAACCTACGAGCAGTACTTC. Protein product: CASRASGTYEQYF.

The rearrangement joins TRBV18 to TRBJ2-2; 8 bases match TRBD1. J lost 0 bases, V lost 0 bases, and 0 bases had no gene match. Germline V gene data show CDR1 as KGHSH and CDR2 as LQKENI. This CDR3 contains 16 residues. The DNA of the CDR3 is TGTGCCAGCTCACCACCGGGACAGGCGAACACCGGGGAGCTGTTTTTT. This encodes CASSPPGQANTGELFF.